This T cell receptor (beta chain) appears in the sequencing data of a study of beta chain features in type 1 diabetes. Study-wide context: Regarding age, gender and cell yields, patients proved similar to healthy donors. General study findings and limits: The study found moderately but significantly shorter TCRB CDR3s in all four CD4+ subsets of Type 1 diabetes patients.

Remarks on this clone: Its specificity is not known.

Researchers reported sorting CD4+ naive, central memory, regulatory and stem cell-like memory cells via CD45RO/CCR7/CD25/CD127/CD95/CD27. Every isolated RNA sample was fully reverse transcribed, so sequencing captured expressed TCRB transcripts. Naive, central memory and regulatory T cell samples averaged about 3.5 million reads. Generated by immunoSEQ multiplex PCR, the TCRdb table keeps only in-frame clones and is missing some. Of about 650,000 clones listed, approximately 13% are singletons. This CDR3 is 16 amino acids long. V was trimmed by 3 bases and J by 4 bases, leaving 18 bases between them. Germline-derived CDR1 and CDR2 are MNHNS and SASEGT.

The sequenced sample was naive CD4+ T cells from blood. The source of this sequence is a man aged 30-40 years with type 1 diabetes. The J gene is TRBJ1-1, the V gene TRBV6-1; D is ambiguous. CDR3 protein: CASSDGRAYYLTEAFF. CDR3 DNA sequence: TGTGCCAGCAGTGACGGAAGGGCGTATTACCTCACTGAAGCTTTCTTT.